This TCR beta chain originates from a study of shared clonotypes between healthy human individuals. In the original workflow: Sequence data from immunoSEQ were junction-only and lacked quality scores; consequently, filtering differed. Profiled with immunoSEQ multiplex PCR; TCRdb holds only in-frame clones, not every one. That table furnishes V, J and clone size, whereas the DNA furnished D and trimming. The table has about 680,000 clones, about 90% seen once; the top ten hold 24%. A remark on this clone: Other DNA variants within this sample encode the same CDR3.

The ends were cut back, 0 bases at V and 7 bases at J, with 8 bases in the middle. The length of the CDR3 is 13 residues. Germline loops: CDR1 SGDLS, CDR2 YYNGEE. Naive CD8 cells lacked CD45RO, underwent positive selection for CCR7 and left out terminally differentiated effector memory CD45RA+ cells. Participating donors were healthy, HIV-negative adults free of recent acute infections or vaccinations. The receptor comes from a man aged 30 to 45 in good health. The specimen was naive CD8+ T cells sorted from blood. This chain uses TRBV9 with TRBJ2-1; D not resolved. The CDR3 loop is CASSVVSGNEQFF. CDR3 nucleotide sequence: TGTGCCAGCAGCGTAGTGTCCGGGAATGAGCAGTTCTTC.